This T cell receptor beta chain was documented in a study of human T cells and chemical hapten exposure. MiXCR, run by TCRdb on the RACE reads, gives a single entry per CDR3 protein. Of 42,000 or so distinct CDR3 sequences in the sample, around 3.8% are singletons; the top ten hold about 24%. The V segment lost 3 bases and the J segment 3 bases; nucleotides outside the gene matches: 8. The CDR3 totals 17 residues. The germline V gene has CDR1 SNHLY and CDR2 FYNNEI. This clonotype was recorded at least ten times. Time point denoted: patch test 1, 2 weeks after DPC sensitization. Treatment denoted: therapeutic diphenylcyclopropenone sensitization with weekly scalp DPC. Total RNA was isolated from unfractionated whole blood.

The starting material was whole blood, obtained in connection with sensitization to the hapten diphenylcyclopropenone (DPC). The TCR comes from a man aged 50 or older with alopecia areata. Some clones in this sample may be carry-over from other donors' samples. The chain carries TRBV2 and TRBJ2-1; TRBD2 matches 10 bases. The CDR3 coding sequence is TGTGCCAGCAGTGAGGGAGGACTAGCGGTTGTCTACAATGAGCAGTTCTTC. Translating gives CASSEGGLAVVYNEQFF.